What follows are 3 T cell receptor beta chains derived from one specimen sequenced in a study of CD8+CD57+ T cells in acquired aplastic anemia. Profiling of TCR beta VDJ combinations and CDR3 sequences used genomic DNA as template. TCRdb redid the calling of the reads with MiXCR, one entry per CDR3 protein. In the table there are around 200,000 distinct CDR3 sequences, over 55% of which are singletons. Sequenced sample: sorted CD4+, CD8+, or CD8+CD57+ T cells (not recorded which) from PBMCs. These TCRs come from a human donor in good health.

This chain joins TRBV10-3 and TRBJ1-5; no definite D call. The CDR3 has 15 residues. V lost 8 bases, J lost 0 bases, and 14 bases lay in between. CDR1 and CDR2 from the germline V gene are ENHRY and SYGVKD. CDR3 coding DNA: TGTGCCATCGCTGATCTTGGCGGTAGCAATCAGCCCCAGCATTTT. Its protein product is CAIADLGGSNQPQHF.

Comment on this clonotype: Mismatch with germline at one junction end may stem from a read error. The chain joins TRBV12-5 to TRBJ2-1; 7 nucleotides line up with TRBD2. Germline V gives CDR1 LGHNT, CDR2 FRNRAP. The CDR3 is made up of 15 amino acids. The CDR3 nucleotides read TGTGCTAGTGGTTTTGCCCCCCTAGCGGACAATGATCAGTTCTTC. Translation: CASGFAPLADNDQFF.

This chain joins TRBV15 and TRBJ2-7, with D unclear. Trimming shortened V by 0 bases and J by 2 bases, and 8 bases separated the two germline ends. This CDR3 has 14 residues. The V gene's germline CDR1 is LNHNV and CDR2 YYDKDF (reference sequence). CDR3 in DNA: TGTGCCACCAGCAGAGATGTAGGAGCCTACGAGCAGTACTTC. Protein: CATSRDVGAYEQYF.